Listed here are 21 T cell receptor beta chains from one sample, sequenced in a study of T cell changes during pregnancy in multiple sclerosis. Method: immunoSEQ multiplex PCR; TCRdb's copy keeps in-frame clones and lacks some. The data show 55,000 to 75,000 clones, with about 91% seen just once and about 1.5% held by the top ten. Sequencing was performed on peripheral blood, taken after pregnancy. The receptors derive from a female donor with multiple sclerosis, enrolled in a pregnancy study.

The J gene is TRBJ1-3, the V gene TRBV7-2; D remains ambiguous. CDR1 SGHTA and CDR2 FQGNSA come from the germline V gene. This CDR3 contains 14 residues. Trimming left V 8 bases short and J 0 bases short, with 11 bases between. For the CDR3, the DNA is TGTGCCAGCGGAGTTGACGGCTCTGGAAACACCATATATTTT. Protein product: CASGVDGSGNTIYF.

This clone was observed a few times. This chain uses TRBV2 with TRBJ1-2; 7 bases are shared with TRBD1. The germline CDR1 and CDR2 sequences are SNHLY and FYNNEI. CDR3 length equals 15 residues. Germline trimming cut 3 bases from V and 3 bases from J; bases unmatched to any gene: 7. The CDR3 loop reads CASSEMGQGDYGYTF. The CDR3 DNA reads TGTGCCAGCAGTGAGATGGGCCAGGGGGACTATGGCTACACCTTC.

This chain joins TRBV4-3 and TRBJ2-1; D is undetermined. The CDR3 runs 14 residues. The V gene's germline CDR1 is LGHNA and CDR2 YSLEER. Trimming left V 3 bases short and J 9 bases short, with 15 bases between. CDR3 sequence (DNA): TGCGCCAGCAGCCACCGCCTTCGGGTGGGTGAGCAGTTCTTC. Protein: CASSHRLRVGEQFF.

CDR3 sequence (DNA): TGCGCCAGCAGCCAAGAAGGGGGTTGGGGAGATGGCTACACCTTC. The encoded protein is CASSQEGGWGDGYTF. This chain connects TRBV4-3 to TRBJ1-2; the D gene is possibly TRBD1 (6 bases). The length of the CDR3 is 15 residues. V lost 0 bases, J lost 6 bases, and 14 bases lay in between. Germline values: CDR1 LGHNA, CDR2 YSLEER.

The count of this clone is one. The chain joins TRBV5-1 to TRBJ2-3; 8 bases are a match to TRBD2. V lost 4 bases and J lost 6; bases outside the gene matches: 13. The CDR3 contains 16 residues. Germline CDR1 is SGHRS and CDR2 is YFSETQ. CDR3 DNA sequence: TGCGCCAGCAGCCCCCGCCCAGCGGGAGCGACGGATACGCAGTATTTT. The encoded protein is CASSPRPAGATDTQYF.

CDR3 in amino acids: CASSFPGLALSYEQYF. CDR3 nucleotide sequence: TGTGCCAGCAGCTTCCCGGGACTAGCCTTATCCTACGAGCAGTACTTC. The chain couples TRBV7-9 to TRBJ2-7; 9 bases fit TRBD2. The V gene's germline CDR1 is SEHNR and CDR2 FQNEAQ (reference sequence). The length of the CDR3 is 16 residues. V was pared by 3 bases and J by 1 base, with 7 bases of the junction left unmatched.

This chain links TRBV28 with TRBJ1-2; 7 bases are shared with TRBD1. The V segment lost 3 bases and the J segment 8 bases; nucleotides outside the gene matches: 9. The germline V gene has CDR1 MDHEN and CDR2 SYDVKM. This CDR3 is built from 14 residues. In nucleotides, the CDR3 is TGTGCCAGCAGTTTCGAGGAGGGGGCCAACGGCTACACCTTC. This translates into CASSFEEGANGYTF.

The rearrangement uses TRBV4-3 and TRBJ1-2; 7 nucleotides match TRBD1. The V gene end was trimmed by 2 bases and the J gene end by 8 bases; junction bases not matched to a gene: 11. CDR1 is LGHNA and CDR2 is YSLEER in the germline V gene. The CDR3 has 15 residues. CDR3 protein: CASSQTTQGVGGYTF. CDR3 bases: TGCGCCAGCAGCCAAACAACCCAGGGGGTTGGGGGCTACACCTTC.

This clone was seen just once. This chain links TRBV2 with TRBJ1-2; D is perhaps TRBD1 (5 bases). From germline, CDR1 is SNHLY and CDR2 FYNNEI. This CDR3 contains 16 residues. V lost 8 bases, J lost 4 bases, and 23 bases lay in between. The CDR3 sequence is CASSLVGKGGTYGYTF. CDR3 DNA: TGTGCCAGCTCCTTAGTGGGAAAGGGAGGGACCTATGGCTACACCTTC.

The chain joins TRBV5-4 to TRBJ2-7; the match to TRBD1 covers 7 bases. V trimming: 0 bases; J trimming: 3 bases; junction bases outside the gene matches: 6. Germline V lookup: CDR1 SGHNT, CDR2 YYREEE (reference sequence). This CDR3 is built from 15 residues. In DNA, the CDR3 is TGTGCCAGCAGCTTGGAGGGGGCCCCCCACTACGAGCAGTACTTC. As protein: CASSLEGAPHYEQYF.

The chain links TRBV2 to TRBJ1-5, with 8 positions matching TRBD1. The CDR3 loop spans 13 amino acids. V was clipped by 5 bases and J by 4 bases; unmatched bases: 1. Looked up from germline, CDR1 is SNHLY and CDR2 is FYNNEI. Written as DNA, the CDR3 is TGTGCCAGCAGTAACAGGGGGAATCAGCCCCAGCATTTT. It specifies CASSNRGNQPQHF. Full variable domain (missing parts from reference TRBV2 and TRBJ1-5): EPEVTQTPSHQVTQMGQEVILRCVPISNHLYFYWYRQILGQKVEFLVSFYNNEISEKSEIFDDQFSVERPDGSNFTLKIRSTKLEDSAMYFCASSNRGNQPQHFGDGTRLSIL.

The chain recombines TRBV7-6 with TRBJ2-7; D is possibly TRBD1 (6 bases). Germline lookup yields CDR1 SGHVS and CDR2 FNYEAQ. The CDR3 extends over 14 amino acids. V was clipped by 5 bases and J by 6 bases, with 17 bases between them. This CDR3 is CASSALGAAPEQYF. The CDR3 DNA reads TGTGCCAGCAGCGCGCTGGGGGCTGCCCCCGAGCAGTACTTC.

V is TRBV19 and J is TRBJ2-5; 10 bases are a match to TRBD2. The CDR3 spans 13 residues. J lost 5 bases, V lost 6 bases, and 3 bases had no gene match. The germline V gene has CDR1 LNHDA and CDR2 SQIVND (reference sequence). The CDR3 nucleotides are TGTGCCAGTAGGCTAGCGGGAGTGGAGACCCAGTACTTC. Its protein is CASRLAGVETQYF.

The chain employs TRBV6-6 and TRBJ2-2; 11 bases agree with TRBD2. Germline V gene data show CDR1 as MNHNY and CDR2 as SVGAGI (reference sequence). The CDR3 extends over 16 amino acids. Germline trimming cut 8 bases from V and 4 bases from J; bases unmatched to any gene: 9. In nucleotides, the CDR3 is TGTGCCAGCGGATCCTTAGCGGGAGGGCCCACCGGGGAGCTGTTTTTT. Translation: CASGSLAGGPTGELFF.

CDR3 region: CSVDQLAGGNEQFF. CDR3 sequence (DNA): TGCAGCGTTGATCAACTAGCGGGGGGCAATGAGCAGTTCTTC. This chain uses TRBV29-1 with TRBJ2-1; TRBD2 matches 12 bases. From germline, CDR1 is SQVTM and CDR2 ANQGSEA. The CDR3 consists of 14 residues. V shed 3 bases, J shed 6 bases, and the junction held 3 bases outside the gene matches.

Only one count was recorded for this clone. This chain uses TRBV7-2 with TRBJ1-1; 7 bases map to TRBD1. Germline V gives CDR1 SGHTA, CDR2 FQGNSA. Germline trimming cut 3 bases from V and 0 bases from J; bases unmatched to any gene: 1. The CDR3 length is 14 residues. The DNA of the CDR3 is TGTGCCAGCAGCTTCCAGGGGGTGAACACTGAAGCTTTCTTT. It translates to CASSFQGVNTEAFF.

V gene TRBV2 combines with J gene TRBJ2-2; 12 bases agree with TRBD2. The V and J ends lost 7 bases and 4 bases, in that order; junction bases with no gene match: 4. There are 15 residues in the CDR3. Germline-derived CDR1 and CDR2 are SNHLY and FYNNEI. The CDR3 sequence is CASKGLAGFTGELFF. CDR3 DNA: TGTGCCAGCAAAGGACTAGCGGGATTCACCGGGGAGCTGTTTTTT.

CDR3 amino acids: CSAGGRETQYF. In DNA form, the CDR3 reads TGCAGTGCGGGGGGAAGAGAGACCCAGTACTTC. The V and J genes are TRBV20-1 and TRBJ2-5, with D possibly TRBD2 on 6 matching bases. V was clipped by 6 bases and J by 4 bases, with 9 bases between them. CDR3 length: 11 amino acids. The germline V gene encodes CDR1 DFQATT and CDR2 SNEGSKA (reference sequence).

V gene TRBV29-1 combines with J gene TRBJ1-1; possibly TRBD1 for D (5 bases). The germline V and J ends were trimmed by 3 bases and 6 bases, with 17 bases remaining between them. The CDR3 extends over 14 amino acids. In germline, CDR1 is SQVTM, CDR2 ANQGSEA. Written as DNA, the CDR3 is TGCAGCGTTGACCCTCGAGGCAGGGTGTCTGAAGCTTTCTTT. It encodes CSVDPRGRVSEAFF.

This clone was picked up a small number of times. The genes are TRBV4-1 and TRBJ2-7; 8 bases agree with TRBD1. Per germline, CDR1 MGHRA and CDR2 YSYEKL. The ends lost 4 bases at V and 2 bases at J; junction bases unmatched: 13. The CDR3 sequence is 17 residues long. CDR3 protein: CASSLQGTGTGTYEQYF. CDR3 DNA sequence: TGCGCCAGCAGCCTCCAGGGAACCGGGACAGGTACCTACGAGCAGTACTTC.

The J gene is TRBJ1-5, the V gene TRBV30; D possibly corresponds to TRBD1 (6 bases). The germline gives CDR1 GTSNPN, CDR2 SVGIG (reference sequence). This CDR3 is built from 17 residues. The germline V and J ends were trimmed by 3 bases and 0 bases, with 18 bases remaining between them. As DNA, the CDR3 is TGTGCCTGGAGCACGGGCAGGGGCCCCTATAGCAATCAGCCCCAGCATTTT. Encoded protein: CAWSTGRGPYSNQPQHF.